One and the same sample provided the 8 T cell receptor beta chains below, sequenced in a study of patients and donors after allogeneic stem cell transplantation. TCRdb reanalysed the RT-PCR reads using MiXCR and keeps one entry per CDR3 protein. This table holds approximately 170,000 distinct CDR3 sequences, approximately 25% found once. The sample taken for sequencing was blood, either unsorted or a sorted T cell fraction (not recorded which). The receptors shown here come from a human donor who was either an allogeneic HSCT recipient or a stem cell or donor lymphocyte infusion donor (not recorded which). It is not recorded whose cells these are; they may come from a transplant donor.

This CDR3 is CASSQDPETEVFRGYTF. As DNA, the CDR3 is TGTGCCAGCAGCCAAGATCCCGAAACGGAGGTGTTTCGAGGCTACACCTTC. The gene calls are TRBV14 and TRBJ1-2, with D uncertain. V was trimmed by 0 bases and J by 8 bases, leaving 22 bases between them. The germline V gene encodes CDR1 SGHDN and CDR2 FVKESK. The length of the CDR3 is 17 residues.

The V call is TRBV5-1, the J call TRBJ2-1, with 7 bases that match TRBD2. Germline CDR1 and CDR2: SGHRS and YFSETQ. Losses at the gene ends were 1 base for V and 2 bases for J; bases not matched to a gene: 9. CDR3 size: 17 residues. The CDR3 DNA reads TGCGCCAGCAGCTTGAAAAAGGCGGGAGTGGCCTACAATGAGCAGTTCTTC. Its translation: CASSLKKAGVAYNEQFF. Full variable domain (remainder filled in from reference TRBV5-1 and TRBJ2-1): KAGVTQTPRYLIKTRGQQVTLSCSPISGHRSVSWYQQTPGQGLQFLFEYFSETQRNKGNFPGRFSGRQFSNSRSEMNVSTLELGDSALYLCASSLKKAGVAYNEQFFGPGTRLTVL.

This clonotype turned up a few times. This chain joins TRBV6-1 and TRBJ1-1; D is ambiguous. Germline V gene data show CDR1 as MNHNS and CDR2 as SASEGT. This CDR3 region has 13 residues. V was cut by 10 bases and J by 7 bases, with 19 bases left in between. The CDR3 sequence: CATVNAAPYEAFF. CDR3 coding DNA: TGTGCCACCGTAAACGCGGCTCCCTATGAAGCTTTCTTT.

The chain joins TRBV12-3 or TRBV12-4 to TRBJ2-1, with TRBD1 matching over 8 bases. The CDR3 sequence is 16 residues long. Trimming at V came to 7 bases and at J to 4 bases, leaving 12 bases not matched to a gene. The CDR3 sequence is CASTRTDREIYNEQFF. CDR3 DNA: TGTGCCAGCACACGAACGGACAGGGAAATTTACAATGAGCAGTTCTTC.

In this sample, this clonotype turned up a few times. The genes are TRBV19 and TRBJ1-2, with a tentative D call TRBD1 (6 bases). Germline V CDR1 and CDR2: LNHDA, SQIVND (reference sequence). V dropped 2 bases and J dropped 3 bases, with 13 bases sitting between them. The CDR3 covers 15 residues. CDR3 nucleotide sequence: TGTGCCAGTAGTATACAGGGGCCCTTTGACTATGGCTACACCTTC. It encodes CASSIQGPFDYGYTF.

This clonotype was counted between two and nine times. The V and J genes are TRBV5-1 and TRBJ1-2; TRBD1 agrees at 7 bases. Germline V gene sequence: CDR1 SGHRS, CDR2 YFSETQ. V was pared by 2 bases and J by 7 bases, with 8 bases of the junction left unmatched. The CDR3 sequence is 14 residues long. The chain's CDR3 is CASSFEGTASGYTF. Here the CDR3 DNA reads TGCGCCAGCAGCTTTGAGGGGACAGCTAGTGGCTACACCTTC.

The rearrangement uses TRBV19 and TRBJ1-1, with unresolved D. Trimming pared 4 bases from V and 1 base from J, leaving 4 bases between. Germline CDR1 and CDR2: LNHDA and SQIVND (reference sequence). This CDR3 comprises 12 residues. CDR3 DNA: TGTGCCAGTAGTACATGGAACACTGAAGCTTTCTTT. Translated: CASSTWNTEAFF. The variable domain in full, completed from reference TRBV19 and TRBJ1-1, reads DGGITQSPKYLFRKEGQNVTLSCEQNLNHDAMYWYRQDPGQGLRLIYYSQIVNDFQKGDIAEGYSVSREKKESFPLTVTSAQKNPTAFYLCASSTWNTEAFFGQGTRLTVV.

Only a few counts were recorded for this clonotype. The genes are TRBV20-1 and TRBJ1-5; 10 bases line up with TRBD1. V shed 4 bases and J 4 bases; nucleotides not matched to a gene: 4. Germline V CDR1 and CDR2: DFQATT, SNEGSKA (reference sequence). The CDR3 has 14 amino acids. The CDR3 sequence is CSATGDRGNQPQHF. CDR3 DNA sequence: TGCAGTGCTACCGGGGACAGGGGTAATCAGCCCCAGCATTTT.